This TCR beta chain was found in a study of radiotherapy plus CTLA-4 blockade in lung cancer. The method was immunoSEQ multiplex PCR; TCRdb's version includes in-frame clones alone and lacks a portion of them. This table holds more than 40,000 clones, around 69% found once. This receptor was taken from a human donor with non-small cell lung cancer who had stable disease on radiotherapy plus ipilimumab. The sequences come from peripheral blood, collected from a patient treated with radiotherapy plus ipilimumab.

The CDR3 here is CASSEDRGFGYGYTF. CDR3 DNA: TGTGCCAGCAGTGAAGACAGGGGGTTTGGCTATGGCTACACCTTC. V is TRBV2 and J is TRBJ1-2, with TRBD1 matching over 8 bases. With V trimmed by 1 base and J by 4 bases, 5 bases remained unmatched. Germline lookup yields CDR1 SNHLY and CDR2 FYNNEI. This CDR3 region has 15 residues.